This entry lists 30 T cell receptor beta chains sequenced from one sample in a study of T cell responses to AZD1222 COVID-19 vaccine. Clones were read by immunoSEQ multiplex PCR, and TCRdb kept only the in-frame ones, dropping some. The data contain about 210,000 clones, approximately 92% of them singletons. Sequenced here: peripheral blood, sampled on day 0 of AZD1222 vaccination. All receptors come from an adult in good health.

This clone appeared a single time. Other DNA sequences in this specimen translate into the identical CDR3. The rearrangement uses TRBV3-1 (or the pseudogene TRBV3-2) and TRBJ2-7; 10 nucleotides agree with TRBD1. The length of the CDR3 is 15 residues. Germline CDR1 is LGHDT and CDR2 is YNNKEL (reference sequence). J was trimmed by 5 bases and V by 3 bases; bases with no gene match: 7. CDR3 nucleotide sequence: TGTGCCAGCAGCCATCCGGGACAGGGGTCCCACGAGCAGTACTTC. This encodes CASSHPGQGSHEQYF.

The chain is built from TRBV12-3 or TRBV12-4 and TRBJ2-3; TRBD2 is a possible D gene (5 bases). V was clipped by 10 bases and J by 7 bases, with 12 bases between them. This CDR3 has 11 amino acids. The CDR3 loop is CATTRGNTQYF. The CDR3, as DNA: TGTGCCACAACTCGGGGAAATACGCAGTATTTT.

This rearrangement joins TRBV28 to TRBJ1-5, with TRBD1 identical over 7 bases. The CDR3 loop spans 13 amino acids. Germline V gene data show CDR1 as MDHEN and CDR2 as SYDVKM. The V gene end was trimmed by 8 bases and the J gene end by 7 bases; junction bases not matched to a gene: 8. CDR3 bases: TGTGCCAGCCGGGGCCAGGGGGAACAGCCCCAGCATTTT. It specifies CASRGQGEQPQHF.

V is TRBV5-4 and J is TRBJ1-1, with D unresolved. Germline CDR1 and CDR2: SGHNT and YYREEE (reference sequence). V lost 4 bases to trimming and J lost 2 bases, with 9 bases between them. The CDR3 runs to 13 residues. The CDR3 coding sequence is TGTGCCAGCAGCGCACGGGAAAACACTGAAGCTTTCTTT. As protein: CASSARENTEAFF.

V is TRBV4-2 and J is TRBJ1-2; no definite D call. The CDR3 sequence is 14 residues long. Germline loops: CDR1 LGHNA, CDR2 YNFKEQ. The V and J ends lost 0 bases and 8 bases respectively, with 13 bases between them. CDR3 DNA: TGTGCCAGCAGCCAAGATGGGGAGGGCTGGGGCTACACCTTC. Translated: CASSQDGEGWGYTF.

The gene calls are TRBV28 and TRBJ2-6; D may be TRBD1 or TRBD2 (6 bases each). Germline CDR1 is MDHEN and CDR2 is SYDVKM. The CDR3 extends over 15 amino acids. V lost 5 bases and J 2 bases, leaving 10 bases between the germline ends. The CDR3: CASSLGGAGANVLTF. In DNA form, the CDR3 reads TGTGCCAGCAGTCTCGGGGGCGCTGGGGCCAACGTCCTGACTTTC.

The chain joins TRBV2 to TRBJ1-1; D is undetermined. CDR1 SNHLY and CDR2 FYNNEI come from the germline V gene. The CDR3 is made up of 12 amino acids. Trimming removed 10 bases at V and 5 bases at J, with 14 bases between. Here the CDR3 reads CATPAPHTEAFF. The CDR3 bases are TGTGCCACCCCCGCCCCGCATACTGAAGCTTTCTTT.

Only one count was recorded for this clone. This chain joins TRBV3-1 (or the pseudogene TRBV3-2) and TRBJ2-3; D remains unclear. CDR1 and CDR2 from the germline V gene are LGHDT and YNNKEL (reference sequence). This CDR3 has 14 amino acids. Trimming took 1 base from V and 6 from J, leaving 11 bases between them. The CDR3 DNA reads as TGTGCCAGCAGCCAAGGGGGAACTCCGGATACGCAGTATTTT. As protein: CASSQGGTPDTQYF.

As to this clone: At the DNA level, this CDR3 is encoded by other sequences in the same sample as well. The chain is built from TRBV7-3 and TRBJ2-1; D gene uncertain. Germline CDR1 SGHTA, CDR2 FQGTGA. The CDR3 is 13 residues long. Trimming pared 0 bases from V and 6 bases from J, leaving 6 bases between. The CDR3 nucleotides are TGTGCCAGCAGCTTAACAGGCGGCAATGAGCAGTTCTTC. Its protein is CASSLTGGNEQFF.

For this clone: The same CDR3 can be traced to other DNA sequences in this sample. The chain couples TRBV9 to TRBJ1-1, with a possible D match to TRBD1 (5 bases). Germline V gene lookup returns CDR1 SGDLS and CDR2 YYNGEE. This CDR3 spans 11 amino acids. Trimming shortened V by 7 bases and J by 1 base, and 5 bases separated the two germline ends. CDR3 bases: TGTGCCAGCGGGGCGAACACTGAAGCTTTCTTT. Translation gives CASGANTEAFF.

The sample holds one count of this clone. The junction departs from germline at one end; a sequencing error may be responsible. V is TRBV5-1 and J is TRBJ1-1; D unresolved. The CDR3 extends over 16 amino acids. Germline values: CDR1 SGHRS, CDR2 YFSETQ. The CDR3 reads CVSSLEMAGANTEAFF. In nucleotides, the CDR3 is TGCGTCAGCAGCTTGGAAATGGCAGGCGCCAACACTGAAGCTTTCTTT.

This clone has only a few counts. The J gene is TRBJ2-1, the V gene TRBV13, with D uncertain. CDR3 length: 14 residues. Germline lookup yields CDR1 PRHDT and CDR2 FYEKMQ (reference sequence). Trimming removed 5 bases at V and 10 bases at J, with 18 bases between. The DNA of the CDR3 is TGTGCCAGCAGCCGTACTACGACTGCCGGGGAGCAGTTCTTC. It translates to CASSRTTTAGEQFF.

The chain uses TRBV7-9 and TRBJ1-3; 8 bases match TRBD1. Trimming cost V 4 bases and J 0 bases; bases outside gene matches: 5. This CDR3 is built from 16 residues. Germline CDR1 SEHNR, CDR2 FQNEAQ (reference sequence). The CDR3 DNA reads TGTGCCAGCAGCTCCCCGGGACAGGTCTCTGGAAACACCATATATTTT. It translates to CASSSPGQVSGNTIYF.

The chain couples TRBV6-5 to TRBJ1-1; 9 bases map to TRBD1. Losses at the gene ends were 5 bases for V and 6 bases for J; bases not matched to a gene: 10. This CDR3 region has 15 residues. CDR1 and CDR2 (germline): MNHEY, SVGAGI. This CDR3 is CASSRTGVDRAEAFF. The CDR3 DNA follows: TGTGCCAGCAGTCGGACAGGGGTAGACAGGGCTGAAGCTTTCTTT.

The chain employs TRBV3-1 (or the pseudogene TRBV3-2) and TRBJ1-5; 8 positions match TRBD1. V trimming: 4 bases; J trimming: 3 bases; junction bases outside the gene matches: 2. Looked up from germline, CDR1 is LGHDT and CDR2 is YNNKEL (reference sequence). CDR3 length: 14 residues. The chain's CDR3 is CASSRTGNNQPQHF. In DNA form, the CDR3 reads TGTGCCAGCAGCCGGACAGGGAACAATCAGCCCCAGCATTTT.

V gene TRBV5-1 combines with J gene TRBJ1-6, with a possible D match to TRBD1 (6 bases). The germline V and J ends were trimmed by 4 bases and 7 bases, with 18 bases remaining between them. The CDR3 has 16 residues. The V gene's germline CDR1 is SGHRS and CDR2 YFSETQ. CDR3 amino acids: CASSLTDSLENSPLHF. The CDR3 DNA reads TGCGCCAGCAGCCTGACGGACAGTCTCGAAAATTCACCCCTCCACTTT.

V gene TRBV28 combines with J gene TRBJ2-1; TRBD1 is a possible D gene (6 bases). Trimming took 6 bases from V and 8 from J, leaving 17 bases between them. Germline assignment: CDR1 MDHEN and CDR2 SYDVKM. CDR3 size: 14 residues. CDR3 amino acids: CASSPSRGRDEQFF. Here the CDR3 DNA reads TGTGCCAGCAGCCCTTCCAGGGGACGGGATGAGCAGTTCTTC.

The rearrangement links TRBV6-1 to TRBJ2-1; the match to TRBD2 covers 11 bases. From germline, CDR1 is MNHNS and CDR2 SASEGT. The V segment lost 5 bases and the J segment 6 bases; nucleotides outside the gene matches: 6. There are 15 residues in the CDR3. In nucleotides, the CDR3 is TGTGCCAGCAGTTCTCCGGGACTAGCGGCCAATGAGCAGTTCTTC. The encoded protein is CASSSPGLAANEQFF.

The chain couples TRBV6-5 to TRBJ2-3, with D possibly TRBD2 on 6 matching bases. V was trimmed by 8 bases and J by 6 bases, leaving 12 bases between them. The CDR3 loop spans 12 amino acids. Germline V gene lookup returns CDR1 MNHEY and CDR2 SVGAGI. The CDR3 protein is CASGGMIDTQYF. The CDR3 DNA reads TGTGCCAGCGGGGGGATGATCGATACGCAGTATTTT.

The chain has TRBV18 and TRBJ1-1; TRBD1 might be the D (6 bases). This CDR3 region has 13 residues. Deletions cut 5 bases from V and 7 bases from J, with 14 bases between. CDR1 KGHSH and CDR2 LQKENI come from the germline V gene. For the CDR3, the DNA is TGTGCCAGCTCAGTAGACACAGGGCGTGAAGCTTTCTTT. It codes for CASSVDTGREAFF.

This clone occurred once. The chain has TRBV5-3 and TRBJ2-7; a weak D match, TRBD1 (5 bases). TRBV5-3 is an open reading frame, and its role is uncertain. Trimming removed 2 bases at V and 3 bases at J, with 6 bases between. The length of the CDR3 is 12 residues. CDR3 protein: CARSLRGYEQYF. DNA for the CDR3: TGTGCCAGAAGCTTAAGGGGCTACGAGCAGTACTTC.

V gene TRBV7-9 combines with J gene TRBJ1-5; 7 bases line up with TRBD1. Germline V lookup: CDR1 SEHNR, CDR2 FQNEAQ (reference sequence). The length of the CDR3 is 13 residues. Trimming took 2 bases from V and 5 from J; bases not matched to a gene: 0. The CDR3 protein is CASSLQGDQPQHF. In DNA form, the CDR3 reads TGTGCCAGCAGCTTACAGGGGGATCAGCCCCAGCATTTT. Based on the CDR3 plus reference TRBV7-9 and TRBJ1-5, the full variable domain is DTGVSQNPRHKITKRGQNVTFRCDPISEHNRLYWYRQTLGQGPEFLTYFQNEAQLEKSRLLSDRFSAERPKGSFSTLEIQRTEQGDSAMYLCASSLQGDQPQHFGDGTRLSIL.

The J gene is TRBJ1-2, the V gene TRBV28; no firm D call. The V end was cut by 8 bases, the J end by 3 bases, with 4 bases between. The CDR3 consists of 10 residues. The V gene's germline CDR1 is MDHEN and CDR2 SYDVKM. CDR3: CASGYYGYTF. For the CDR3, the DNA is TGTGCCAGCGGGTACTATGGCTACACCTTC.

The J gene is TRBJ1-2, the V gene TRBV18, with unresolved D. Per the germline V gene, CDR1 is KGHSH and CDR2 is LQKENI. Trimming pared 4 bases from V and 0 bases from J, leaving 6 bases between. The CDR3 is 13 amino acids. The CDR3 is CASSRSANYGYTF. CDR3 coding DNA: TGTGCCAGCTCACGGAGCGCTAACTATGGCTACACCTTC.

V and J are TRBV5-1 and TRBJ2-4, with D uncertain. V lost 0 bases, J lost 6 bases, and 10 bases lay in between. The CDR3 has 14 amino acids. CDR1 SGHRS and CDR2 YFSETQ come from the germline V gene. The CDR3 DNA is TGCGCCAGCAGCTTGGGGTACAACTTAAACATTCAGTACTTC. Its translation is CASSLGYNLNIQYF.

The V call is TRBV15, the J call TRBJ2-7; 7 bases align to TRBD1. The CDR3 spans 15 residues. Germline trimming cut 2 bases from V and 3 bases from J; bases unmatched to any gene: 7. The germline CDR1 and CDR2 sequences are LNHNV and YYDKDF (reference sequence). CDR3 protein: CATSRPGTALYEQYF. CDR3 sequence (DNA): TGTGCCACCAGCAGACCCGGGACAGCCCTCTACGAGCAGTACTTC.

The chain joins TRBV7-7 to TRBJ2-5; the D gene could be TRBD1 or TRBD2 (5 bases each). CDR3 length equals 17 residues. With 1 base removed from V and 5 bases from J, the gap between germline ends came to 20 bases. From germline, CDR1 is SSHAT and CDR2 FNYEAQ (reference sequence). CDR3 in amino acids: CASSLGPPGMTGETQYF. The CDR3 DNA sequence: TGTGCCAGCAGCTTAGGACCCCCAGGGATGACGGGGGAGACCCAGTACTTC.

As DNA, the CDR3 is TGCGCCAGCAGTACCTCTGCCAACGTCCTGACTTTC. It yields the protein CASSTSANVLTF. V usage is TRBV10-2 and J usage is TRBJ2-6; D is unclear. This CDR3 region has 12 residues. In germline, CDR1 is WSHSY, CDR2 SAAADI. The germline V and J ends were trimmed by 5 bases and 7 bases, with 6 bases remaining between them.

The chain uses TRBV19 and TRBJ1-6; tentative D call: TRBD1 (6 bases). The CDR3 covers 14 residues. V was pared by 10 bases and J by 7 bases, with 17 bases between. CDR1 is LNHDA, CDR2 SQIVND, per germline (reference sequence). CDR3 region: CATSVAGVNSPLHF. The CDR3 DNA follows: TGTGCCACCAGTGTGGCAGGGGTAAATTCACCCCTCCACTTT.

In DNA, the CDR3 is TGTGCCAGCAGAGGTGACATTAATCAGCCCCAGCATTTT. This sequence encodes CASRGDINQPQHF. This chain connects TRBV6-5 to TRBJ1-5; no reliable D call. This CDR3 spans 13 amino acids. Germline-derived CDR1 and CDR2 are MNHEY and SVGAGI. Trimming stripped 6 bases from V and 4 bases from J, with 10 bases between.